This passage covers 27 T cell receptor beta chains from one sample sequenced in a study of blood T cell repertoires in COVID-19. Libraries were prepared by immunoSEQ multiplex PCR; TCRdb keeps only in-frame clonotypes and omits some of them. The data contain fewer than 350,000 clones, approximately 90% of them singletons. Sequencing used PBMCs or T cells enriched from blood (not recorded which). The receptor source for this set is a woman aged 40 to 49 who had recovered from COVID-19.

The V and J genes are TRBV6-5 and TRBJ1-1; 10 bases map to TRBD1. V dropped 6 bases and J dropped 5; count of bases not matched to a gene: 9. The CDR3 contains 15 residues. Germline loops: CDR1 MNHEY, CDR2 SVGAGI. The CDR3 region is CASRLDRGRRTEAFF. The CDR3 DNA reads TGTGCCAGCAGACTCGACAGGGGGCGCCGGACTGAAGCTTTCTTT.

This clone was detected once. The DNA for the CDR3 is TGTGCCAGCAGCCTAGTCCTGGCGCAGTTCTTC. Translation: CASSLVLAQFF. The chain employs TRBV7-2 and TRBJ2-1, with D uncertain. The germline V gene encodes CDR1 SGHTA and CDR2 FQGNSA. Trimming stripped 5 bases from V and 12 bases from J, with 11 bases between. The CDR3 runs to 11 residues.

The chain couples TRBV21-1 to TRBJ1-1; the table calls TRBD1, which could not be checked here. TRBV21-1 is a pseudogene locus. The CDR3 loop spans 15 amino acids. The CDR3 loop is CASSALGQGNTEAFF. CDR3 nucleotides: TGTGCCAGCAGCGCATTGGGACAGGGCAACACTGAAGCTTTCTTT.

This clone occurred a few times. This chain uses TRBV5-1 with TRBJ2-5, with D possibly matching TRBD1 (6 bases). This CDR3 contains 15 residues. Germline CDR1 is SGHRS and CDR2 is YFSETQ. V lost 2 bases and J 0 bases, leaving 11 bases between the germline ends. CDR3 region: CASSFGGQYQETQYF. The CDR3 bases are TGCGCCAGCAGCTTTGGCGGACAGTACCAAGAGACCCAGTACTTC.

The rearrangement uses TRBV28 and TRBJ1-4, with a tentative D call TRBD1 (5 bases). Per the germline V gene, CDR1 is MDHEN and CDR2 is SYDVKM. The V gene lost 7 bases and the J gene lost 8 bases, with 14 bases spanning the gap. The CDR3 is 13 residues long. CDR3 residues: CASNLQGSEKLFF. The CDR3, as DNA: TGTGCCAGCAATCTGCAGGGTAGCGAAAAACTGTTTTTT. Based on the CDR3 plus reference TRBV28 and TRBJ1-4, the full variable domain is DVKVTQSSRYLVKRTGEKVFLECVQDMDHENMFWYRQDPGLGLRLIYFSYDVKMKEKGDIPEGYSVSREKKERFSLILESASTNQTSMYLCASNLQGSEKLFFGSGTQLSVL.

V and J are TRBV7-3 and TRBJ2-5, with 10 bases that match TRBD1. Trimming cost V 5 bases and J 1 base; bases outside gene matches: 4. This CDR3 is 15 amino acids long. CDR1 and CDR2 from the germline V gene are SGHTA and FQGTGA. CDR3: CASSRGQGTQETQYF. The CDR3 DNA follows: TGTGCCAGCAGCCGGGGACAGGGGACCCAAGAGACCCAGTACTTC. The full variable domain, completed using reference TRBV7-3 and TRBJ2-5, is GAGVSQTPSNKVTEKGKYVELRCDPISGHTALYWYRQSLGQGPEFLIYFQGTGAADDSGLPNDRFFAVRPEGSVSTLKIQRTERGDSAVYLCASSRGQGTQETQYFGPGTRLLVL.

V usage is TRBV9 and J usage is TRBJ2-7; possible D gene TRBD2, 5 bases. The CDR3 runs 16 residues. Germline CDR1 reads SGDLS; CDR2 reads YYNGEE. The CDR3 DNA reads TGTATATCTCCGCGAGCGTATAGCGCATCGGTTTACGAGCAGTACTTC. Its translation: CISPRAYSASVYEQYF.

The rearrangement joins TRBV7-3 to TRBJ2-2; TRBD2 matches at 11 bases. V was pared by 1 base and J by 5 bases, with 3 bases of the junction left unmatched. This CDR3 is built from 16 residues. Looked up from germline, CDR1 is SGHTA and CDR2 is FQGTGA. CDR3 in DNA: TGTGCCAGCAGCTTAAGACTAGCGGGGAGGACCGGGGAGCTGTTTTTT. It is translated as CASSLRLAGRTGELFF.

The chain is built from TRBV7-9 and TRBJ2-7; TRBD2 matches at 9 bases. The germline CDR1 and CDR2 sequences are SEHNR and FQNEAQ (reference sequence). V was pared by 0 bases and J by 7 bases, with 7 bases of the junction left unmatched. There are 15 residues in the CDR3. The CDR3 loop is CASSLALAGPSEQYF. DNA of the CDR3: TGTGCCAGCAGCTTAGCGCTAGCGGGACCCTCTGAGCAGTACTTC.

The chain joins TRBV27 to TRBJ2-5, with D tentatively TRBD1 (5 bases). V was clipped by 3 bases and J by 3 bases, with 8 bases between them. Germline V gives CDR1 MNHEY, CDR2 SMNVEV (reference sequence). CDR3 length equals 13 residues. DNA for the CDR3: TGTGCCAGCAGTTTGTGGGGCGAAGAGACCCAGTACTTC. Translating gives CASSLWGEETQYF.

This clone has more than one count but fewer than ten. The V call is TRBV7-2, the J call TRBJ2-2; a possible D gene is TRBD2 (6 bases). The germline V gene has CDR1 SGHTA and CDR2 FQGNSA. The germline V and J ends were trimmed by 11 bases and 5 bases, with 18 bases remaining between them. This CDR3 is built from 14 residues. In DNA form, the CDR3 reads TGTGCCTCCCGGGGAGCGGGTGGAACCGGGGAGCTGTTTTTT. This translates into CASRGAGGTGELFF.

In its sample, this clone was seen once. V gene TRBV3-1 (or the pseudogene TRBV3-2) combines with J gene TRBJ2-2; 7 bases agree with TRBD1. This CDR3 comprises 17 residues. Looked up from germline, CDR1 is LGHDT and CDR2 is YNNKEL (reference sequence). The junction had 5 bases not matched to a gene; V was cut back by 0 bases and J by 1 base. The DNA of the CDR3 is TGTGCCAGCAGCCAAGAGATCAGACAGGGGAACACCGGGGAGCTGTTTTTT. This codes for CASSQEIRQGNTGELFF.

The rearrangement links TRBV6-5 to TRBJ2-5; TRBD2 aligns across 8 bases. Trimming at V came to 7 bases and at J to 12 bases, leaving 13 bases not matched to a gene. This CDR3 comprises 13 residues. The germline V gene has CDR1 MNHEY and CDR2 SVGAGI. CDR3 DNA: TGTGCCAGCACCTTACCCGGGACTAGTTTGGAGTACTTC. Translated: CASTLPGTSLEYF.

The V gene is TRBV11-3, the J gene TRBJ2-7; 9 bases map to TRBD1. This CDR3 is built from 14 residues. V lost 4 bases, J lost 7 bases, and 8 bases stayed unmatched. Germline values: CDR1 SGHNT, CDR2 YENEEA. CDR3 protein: CASSSRDRDREQYF. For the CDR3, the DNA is TGTGCCAGCAGCTCTAGGGACAGGGACAGGGAGCAGTACTTC.

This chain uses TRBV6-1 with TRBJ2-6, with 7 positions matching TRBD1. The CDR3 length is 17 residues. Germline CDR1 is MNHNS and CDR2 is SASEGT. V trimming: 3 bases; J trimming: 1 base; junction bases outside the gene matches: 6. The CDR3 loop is CASSEGQLGSGANVLTF. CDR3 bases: TGTGCCAGCAGTGAGGGACAGCTTGGGTCTGGGGCCAACGTCCTGACTTTC.

CDR3 in amino acids: CASSKGQNYNSPLHF. CDR3 sequence (DNA): TGTGCCAGCAGCAAGGGACAGAATTATAATTCACCCCTCCACTTT. V usage is TRBV11-2 and J usage is TRBJ1-6; TRBD1 matches 7 bases. In germline, CDR1 is SGHAT, CDR2 FQNNGV. The CDR3 totals 15 residues. V gave up 5 bases and J gave up 4 bases; unmatched junction bases: 5.

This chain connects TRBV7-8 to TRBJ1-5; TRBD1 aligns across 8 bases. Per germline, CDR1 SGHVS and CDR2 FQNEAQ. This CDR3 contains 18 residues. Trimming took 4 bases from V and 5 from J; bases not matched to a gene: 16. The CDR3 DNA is TGTGCCAGCAGCTCTCGAGAGAGCAGGGGGCGCGTCGATCAGCCCCAGCATTTT. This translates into CASSSRESRGRVDQPQHF. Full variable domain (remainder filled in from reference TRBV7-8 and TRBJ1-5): GAGVSQSPRYKVAKRGQDVALRCDPISGHVSLFWYQQALGQGPEFLTYFQNEAQLDKSGLPSDRFFAERPEGSVSTLKIQRTQQEDSAVYLCASSSRESRGRVDQPQHFGDGTRLSIL.

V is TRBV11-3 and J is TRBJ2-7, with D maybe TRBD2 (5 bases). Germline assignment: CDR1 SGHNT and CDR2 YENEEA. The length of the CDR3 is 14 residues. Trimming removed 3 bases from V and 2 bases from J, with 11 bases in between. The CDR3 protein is CASSLMRVTYEQYF. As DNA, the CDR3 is TGTGCCAGCAGCTTGATGCGGGTAACCTACGAGCAGTACTTC. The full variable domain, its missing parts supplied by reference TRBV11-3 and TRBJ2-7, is EAGVVQSPRYKIIEKKQPVAFWCNPISGHNTLYWYLQNLGQGPELLIRYENEEAVDDSQLPKDRFSAERLKGVDSTLKIQPAELGDSAVYLCASSLMRVTYEQYFGPGTRLTVT.

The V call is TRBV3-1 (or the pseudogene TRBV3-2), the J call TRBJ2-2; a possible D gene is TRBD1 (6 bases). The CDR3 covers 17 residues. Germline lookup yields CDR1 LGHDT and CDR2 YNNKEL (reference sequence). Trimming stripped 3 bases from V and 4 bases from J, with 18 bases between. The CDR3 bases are TGTGCCAGCAGCCACCTTTTCAAGGAAGGGGGCACCGGGGAGCTGTTTTTT. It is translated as CASSHLFKEGGTGELFF.

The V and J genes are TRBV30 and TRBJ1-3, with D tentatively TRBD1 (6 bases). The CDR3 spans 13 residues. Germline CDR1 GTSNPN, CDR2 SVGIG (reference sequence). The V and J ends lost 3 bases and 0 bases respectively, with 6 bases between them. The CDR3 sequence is CAWRQGSGNTIYF. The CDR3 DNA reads TGTGCCTGGAGACAGGGCTCTGGAAACACCATATATTTT.

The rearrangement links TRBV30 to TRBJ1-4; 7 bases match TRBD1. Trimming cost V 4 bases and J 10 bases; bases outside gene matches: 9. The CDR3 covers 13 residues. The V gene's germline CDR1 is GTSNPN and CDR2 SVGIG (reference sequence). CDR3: CAWKGAGPGKLFF. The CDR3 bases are TGTGCCTGGAAGGGGGCAGGACCAGGAAAACTGTTTTTT.

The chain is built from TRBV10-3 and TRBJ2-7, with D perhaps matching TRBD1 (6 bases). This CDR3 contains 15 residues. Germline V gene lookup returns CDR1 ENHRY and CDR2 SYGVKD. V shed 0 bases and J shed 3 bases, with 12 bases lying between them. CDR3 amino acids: CAISESSQGFYEQYF. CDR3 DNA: TGTGCCATCAGTGAGTCGAGTCAGGGGTTCTACGAGCAGTACTTC.

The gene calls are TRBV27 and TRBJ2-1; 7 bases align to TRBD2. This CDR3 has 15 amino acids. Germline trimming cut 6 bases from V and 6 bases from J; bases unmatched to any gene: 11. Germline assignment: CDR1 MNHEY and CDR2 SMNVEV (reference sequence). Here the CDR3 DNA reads TGTGCCAGCAGCCAGGGCCAGCGGGGACCCAATGAGCAGTTCTTC. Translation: CASSQGQRGPNEQFF.

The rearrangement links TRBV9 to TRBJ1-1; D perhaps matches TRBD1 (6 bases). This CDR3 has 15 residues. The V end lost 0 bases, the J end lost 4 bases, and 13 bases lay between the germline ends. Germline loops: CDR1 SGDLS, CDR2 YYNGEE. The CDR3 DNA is TGTGCCAGCAGCGTAGAGGGGGGGATCAGCACTGAAGCTTTCTTT. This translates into CASSVEGGISTEAFF. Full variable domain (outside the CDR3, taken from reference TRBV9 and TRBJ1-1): DSGVTQTPKHLITATGQRVTLRCSPRSGDLSVYWYQQSLDQGLQFLIQYYNGEERAKGNILERFSAQQFPDLHSELNLSSLELGDSALYFCASSVEGGISTEAFFGQGTRLTVV.

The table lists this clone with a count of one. CDR3: CASSIRAGGTYEQYF. In nucleotides, the CDR3 is TGTGCCAGTAGTATCAGGGCGGGAGGAACCTACGAGCAGTACTTC. The J gene is TRBJ2-7, the V gene TRBV19; 8 bases map to TRBD2. The CDR3 runs 15 residues. V trimming: 3 bases; J trimming: 2 bases; junction bases outside the gene matches: 6. The germline V gene encodes CDR1 LNHDA and CDR2 SQIVND (reference sequence).

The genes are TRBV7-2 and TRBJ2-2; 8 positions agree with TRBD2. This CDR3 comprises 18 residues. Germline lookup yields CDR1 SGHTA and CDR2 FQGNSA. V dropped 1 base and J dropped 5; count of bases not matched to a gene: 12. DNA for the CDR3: TGTGCCAGCAGCTTAGGAAAAATCGGAGGACTAGCTACCGGGGAGCTGTTTTTT. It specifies CASSLGKIGGLATGELFF.

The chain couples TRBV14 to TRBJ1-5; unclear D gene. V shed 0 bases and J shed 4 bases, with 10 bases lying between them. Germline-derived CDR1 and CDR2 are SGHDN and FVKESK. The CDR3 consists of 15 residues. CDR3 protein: CASSQDHVGNQPQHF. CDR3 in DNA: TGTGCCAGCAGCCAAGATCACGTCGGGAATCAGCCCCAGCATTTT. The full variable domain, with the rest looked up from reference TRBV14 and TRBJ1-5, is EAGVTQFPSHSVIEKGQTVTLRCDPISGHDNLYWYRRVMGKEIKFLLHFVKESKQDESGMPNNRFLAERTGGTYSTLKVQPAELEDSGVYFCASSQDHVGNQPQHFGDGTRLSIL.